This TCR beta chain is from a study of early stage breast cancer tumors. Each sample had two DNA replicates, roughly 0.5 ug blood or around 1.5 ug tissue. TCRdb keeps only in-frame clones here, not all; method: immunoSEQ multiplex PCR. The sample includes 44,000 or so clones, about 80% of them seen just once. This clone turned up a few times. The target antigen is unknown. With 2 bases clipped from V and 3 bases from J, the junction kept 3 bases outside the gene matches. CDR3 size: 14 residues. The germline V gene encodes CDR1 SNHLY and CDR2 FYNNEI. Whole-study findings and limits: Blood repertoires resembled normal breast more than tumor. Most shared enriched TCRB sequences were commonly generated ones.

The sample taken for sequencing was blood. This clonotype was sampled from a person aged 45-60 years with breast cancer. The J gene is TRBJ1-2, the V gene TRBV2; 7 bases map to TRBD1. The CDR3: CASSEYRGDYGYTF. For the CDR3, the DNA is TGTGCCAGCAGTGAATACAGGGGAGACTATGGCTACACCTTC.